This T cell receptor beta chain is from a study of blood T cell repertoires in COVID-19. Overall study: The United States, Italy and Spain supplied acute and convalescent COVID-19 samples. The cDNA or gDNA used as material had been derived from T cells, B-cell-depleted T cells, or PBMCs.

This clone was picked up one time. CDR3 size: 14 residues. Germline loops: CDR1 SEHNR, CDR2 FQNEAQ (reference sequence). V gave up 5 bases and J gave up 7 bases, with 14 bases separating them. TCRdb keeps only in-frame clones here, not all; method: immunoSEQ multiplex PCR. The table has approximately 75,000 clones, 82% seen once; the top ten hold approximately 7.3%. Specimen: peripheral blood. The V call is TRBV7-9, the J call TRBJ1-4; D is perhaps TRBD1 (5 bases). This receptor was identified in a human donor in a cohort sampled during active COVID-19. For the CDR3, the DNA is TGTGCCAGCAGCCTCCTTGGGCAGGGTGAAAAACTGTTTTTT. Encoded protein: CASSLLGQGEKLFF.